The TCR beta chain under discussion was sequenced for a study of blood T cell repertoires in COVID-19. Turning to the study itself: Samples came from the United States, Italy and Spain, spanning acute and convalescent COVID-19. Sources were T cells, B-cell-depleted T cells, or PBMCs; the material itself was cDNA or gDNA.

Per the germline V gene, CDR1 is SEHNR and CDR2 is FQNEAQ (reference sequence). The CDR3 loop spans 15 amino acids. Trimming pared 6 bases from V and 4 bases from J, leaving 15 bases between. In the original workflow: Estimation of nucleated cell counts was performed using reference gene primer amplification. Method: immunoSEQ multiplex PCR; TCRdb's copy keeps in-frame clones and lacks some. V and J calls and clone size are given by that table; D and trimming were obtained from the DNA. The table records about 83,000 clones, more than 75% of them present only once. The sample consisted of peripheral blood. The receptor was isolated from a man aged 45-65 years with active COVID-19. The chain has TRBV7-9 and TRBJ2-2, with D perhaps TRBD2 (6 bases). The CDR3 protein is CASRTGLPGTGELFF. The CDR3 bases are TGTGCCAGCAGAACGGGACTCCCTGGCACCGGGGAGCTGTTTTTT. Full variable domain (outside the CDR3, taken from reference TRBV7-9 and TRBJ2-2): DTGVSQNPRHKITKRGQNVTFRCDPISEHNRLYWYRQTLGQGPEFLTYFQNEAQLEKSRLLSDRFSAERPKGSFSTLEIQRTEQGDSAMYLCASRTGLPGTGELFFGEGSRLTVL.